These 17 T cell receptor beta chains share one sample of origin, sequenced in a study of T cells in Graves' hyperthyroidism and ophthalmopathy (dated by TCRdb to 2018 to 2020). To prepare the library, multiplex PCR was applied. Sequencing took place on an Illumina HiSeq 2000. The TCR beta CDR3 regions were amplified from RNA transcripts. The TCR CDR3 was subjected to a first round of RT-PCR using the HTBI primer set and the Qiagen OneStep RT-PCR kit. Using fastp trimming at Q25 and MiXCR clonotype assembly, TCRdb reanalyzed the public sequencing data and kept in-frame beta chains. Rows are unified per CDR3 protein, each entry keeping the most common DNA and genes. The sample table holds 500,000 to 800,000 distinct CDR3 sequences, of which roughly 15% were seen once. Of the sample, approximately 12% is held by the ten largest clones. The sample comprised blood. The receptor set was obtained from a woman aged 45-59 years with Graves' ophthalmopathy.

This clonotype was detected only a few times. The V gene is TRBV5-6, the J gene TRBJ2-7; 9 bases are a match to TRBD1. The germline gives CDR1 SGHDT, CDR2 YYEEEE. The ends lost 4 bases at V and 6 bases at J; junction bases unmatched: 14. The CDR3 spans 16 residues. CDR3 residues: CASSIRDRGRWGEQYF. DNA for the CDR3: TGTGCCAGCAGCATCCGCGACAGGGGGAGATGGGGCGAGCAGTACTTC.

This sequence joins TRBV29-1 and TRBJ2-7, with D hard to call. Germline loops: CDR1 SQVTM, CDR2 ANQGSEA. This CDR3 has 13 amino acids. The V and J ends lost 7 bases and 3 bases respectively, with 16 bases between them. The CDR3 DNA sequence: TGCAGCGCGGTGTTTGAGCGTTACTACGAGCAGTACTTC. Encoded protein: CSAVFERYYEQYF.

In this sample, this clonotype turned up many times. This sequence joins TRBV14 and TRBJ2-7; D ambiguous. This CDR3 has 13 amino acids. The germline V gene encodes CDR1 SGHDN and CDR2 FVKESK. Trimming removed 3 bases at V and 3 bases at J, with 9 bases between. The chain's CDR3 is CASSQEQNYEQYF. The DNA of the CDR3 is TGTGCCAGCAGCCAGGAACAGAACTACGAGCAGTACTTC.

On this clonotype: Given a much more abundant clone one base away, this may be a read error. V is TRBV11-3 and J is TRBJ2-4; 9 nucleotides match TRBD2. V shed 2 bases and J 0 bases; nucleotides not matched to a gene: 5. The CDR3 has 17 amino acids. Germline V gene sequence: CDR1 SGHNT, CDR2 YENEEA. The CDR3 reads CASSLFLAGIAKNIQYF. CDR3 in DNA: TGTGCCAGCAGCTTATTCCTAGCGGGAATAGCCAAAAACATTCAGTACTTC.

The gene calls are TRBV3-1 and TRBJ2-6; 11 bases are shared with TRBD1. Germline-derived CDR1 and CDR2 are LGHDT and YNNKEL (reference sequence). CDR3 length: 18 amino acids. V shed 3 bases and J 1 base; nucleotides not matched to a gene: 5. CDR3 region: CASSQDRDRGSGANVLTF. In DNA form, the CDR3 reads TGTGCCAGCAGCCAGGACCGGGACAGGGGGTCTGGGGCCAACGTCCTGACTTTC.

This clonotype was observed many times. This chain uses TRBV6-1 with TRBJ1-2; D is unclear. Germline CDR1 reads MNHNS; CDR2 reads SASEGT. Trimming cost V 5 bases and J 1 base, with 17 bases left between them. The CDR3 has 16 residues. Written as DNA, the CDR3 is TGTGCCAGCAGTTTGTCCCCCGCGACGGATAACTATGGCTACACCTTC. Translating it yields CASSLSPATDNYGYTF.

This clonotype was counted at least ten times. The CDR3 here is CSATKGIDGYTF. The CDR3 DNA sequence: TGCAGTGCTACTAAGGGGATTGACGGCTACACCTTC. The chain employs TRBV20-1 and TRBJ1-2; TRBD1 might be the D (5 bases). Germline V gene sequence: CDR1 DFQATT, CDR2 SNEGSKA (reference sequence). The CDR3 loop spans 12 amino acids. V shed 4 bases and J shed 8 bases, with 14 bases lying between them.

The gene calls are TRBV7-2 and TRBJ1-6; D not resolved. V was cut by 5 bases and J by 2 bases, with 10 bases left in between. CDR1 and CDR2 (germline): SGHTA, FQGNSA. The CDR3 loop spans 15 amino acids. CDR3 bases: TGTGCCAGCAGCCTAAATCAAGCCTATAATTCACCCCTCCACTTT. Its translation is CASSLNQAYNSPLHF.

The table lists this clonotype with many counts. The chain recombines TRBV2 with TRBJ2-1, with 7 bases matching TRBD2. Trimming cost V 6 bases and J 1 base; bases outside gene matches: 12. CDR3 size: 17 residues. Germline V lookup: CDR1 SNHLY, CDR2 FYNNEI. CDR3 loop: CASRLTGGSVSYNEQFF. The CDR3 DNA follows: TGTGCCAGCAGATTGACGGGCGGGAGTGTATCCTACAATGAGCAGTTCTTC. The entire variable domain, with the rest obtained from reference TRBV2 and TRBJ2-1, is as follows: EPEVTQTPSHQVTQMGQEVILRCVPISNHLYFYWYRQILGQKVEFLVSFYNNEISEKSEIFDDQFSVERPDGSNFTLKIRSTKLEDSAMYFCASRLTGGSVSYNEQFFGPGTRLTVL.

The chain couples TRBV19 to TRBJ2-1; TRBD2 matches at 14 bases. Per germline, CDR1 LNHDA and CDR2 SQIVND (reference sequence). The length of the CDR3 is 14 residues. J lost 7 bases, V lost 10 bases, and 6 bases had no gene match. CDR3 coding DNA: TGTGCCACCGCCGGGACTAGCGGGAGAAATGAGCAGTTCTTC. Translation: CATAGTSGRNEQFF.

This clonotype has a count of ten or more. The chain employs TRBV20-1 and TRBJ2-7, with 13 bases identical to TRBD2. Germline V gene data show CDR1 as DFQATT and CDR2 as SNEGSKA (reference sequence). V lost 5 bases, J lost 5 bases, and 12 bases stayed unmatched. The CDR3 sequence is 16 residues long. CDR3 bases: TGCAGTGCTCAAACTTATCAAGGACTAGCGGGAGACGAGCAGTACTTC. Its protein product is CSAQTYQGLAGDEQYF.

The chain couples TRBV6-1 to TRBJ1-4; D ambiguous. The CDR3 extends over 13 amino acids. The germline CDR1 and CDR2 sequences are MNHNS and SASEGT. V lost 8 bases and J 4 bases, leaving 11 bases between the germline ends. The CDR3 protein is CASLPAVNEKLFF. The CDR3 coding sequence is TGTGCCAGCCTTCCAGCGGTTAATGAAAAACTGTTTTTT.

This clonotype was counted at least ten times. The J gene is TRBJ2-5, the V gene TRBV7-3; D remains ambiguous. The germline V gene has CDR1 SGHTA and CDR2 FQGTGA. The CDR3 is made up of 15 amino acids. With 1 base removed from V and 2 bases from J, the gap between germline ends came to 11 bases. The DNA of the CDR3 is TGTGCCAGCAGCTTAAGGGGAAGGTTTCAAGAGACCCAGTACTTC. Translation gives CASSLRGRFQETQYF.

The table lists this clonotype with many counts. The CDR3 here is CASSYRGAMNQPQHF. The CDR3 DNA is TGTGCCAGCAGCTATCGGGGGGCCATGAATCAGCCCCAGCATTTT. The chain couples TRBV7-8 to TRBJ1-5, with D perhaps matching TRBD1 (6 bases). The germline V gene has CDR1 SGHVS and CDR2 FQNEAQ. V lost 4 bases to trimming and J lost 4 bases, with 14 bases between them. The CDR3 is made up of 15 amino acids.

The chain employs TRBV10-2 and TRBJ1-5, with 7 bases that match TRBD1. V was pared by 3 bases and J by 1 base, with 3 bases of the junction left unmatched. Looked up from germline, CDR1 is WSHSY and CDR2 is SAAADI. The length of the CDR3 is 15 residues. The CDR3 loop reads CASSEDRVSNQPQHF. In nucleotides, the CDR3 is TGCGCCAGCAGTGAAGACAGGGTCAGCAATCAGCCCCAGCATTTT.

This clonotype came up many times. The rearrangement uses TRBV9 and TRBJ2-7; TRBD1 aligns across 10 bases. The V gene's germline CDR1 is SGDLS and CDR2 YYNGEE. This CDR3 spans 15 amino acids. Trimming removed 0 bases from V and 0 bases from J; junction bases left unmatched: 0. The CDR3 DNA is TGTGCCAGCAGCGTAGGGACAGGGGGCTCCTACGAGCAGTACTTC. Protein product: CASSVGTGGSYEQYF. The complete variable domain, with remaining parts taken from reference TRBV9 and TRBJ2-7, reads DSGVTQTPKHLITATGQRVTLRCSPRSGDLSVYWYQQSLDQGLQFLIQYYNGEERAKGNILERFSAQQFPDLHSELNLSSLELGDSALYFCASSVGTGGSYEQYFGPGTRLTVT.

The V and J genes are TRBV27 and TRBJ1-4; D might be TRBD1 (6 bases). CDR1 is MNHEY, CDR2 SMNVEV, per germline (reference sequence). This CDR3 has 15 amino acids. The ends were cut back, 6 bases at V and 1 base at J, with 12 bases in the middle. The CDR3 DNA is TGTGCCAGCAGCCCCTCGACAGGAACTAATGAAAAACTGTTTTTT. This translates into CASSPSTGTNEKLFF.